This record covers a single T cell receptor beta chain. This sample was taken from a study of blood T cell repertoires in COVID-19. This CDR3 is built from 16 residues. The V and J ends lost 4 bases and 4 bases, in that order; junction bases with no gene match: 6. Germline CDR1 reads KGHDR; CDR2 reads SFDVKD. In the original analysis: Scientists estimated how many nucleated cells there were by amplifying reference gene primers. The method was immunoSEQ multiplex PCR; TCRdb's version includes in-frame clones alone and lacks a portion of them. V and J calls and clone size come straight from that table; D and trimming were deduced from the DNA. The table records roughly 280,000 clones, approximately 86% of them present only once.

This sequence originates from a man aged 40-50 years with active or convalescent COVID-19. The chain links TRBV24-1 to TRBJ2-2; 9 nucleotides line up with TRBD2. Input material: peripheral blood. Here the CDR3 DNA reads TGTGCCACCAGTGAGCAGCGGGGGGCCGCCACCGGGGAGCTGTTTTTT. This encodes CATSEQRGAATGELFF.